What follows are 15 T cell receptor beta chains derived from one specimen sequenced in a study of T cell responses to AZD1222 COVID-19 vaccine. Sequencing used immunoSEQ multiplex PCR; TCRdb keeps in-frame clones, though not all of them. The sample contains approximately 300,000 clones, approximately 94% of which appear only once. This specimen consisted of peripheral blood, obtained 28 days after the second AZD1222 dose. These receptors originate from an adult who received the AZD1222 COVID-19 vaccine.

This sequence joins TRBV13 and TRBJ2-7; possibly TRBD1 for D (6 bases). The V gene's germline CDR1 is PRHDT and CDR2 FYEKMQ (reference sequence). Trimming took 4 bases from V and 3 from J, leaving 13 bases between them. There are 14 residues in the CDR3. The CDR3, as DNA: TGTGCCAGCAGCTATACGGGACATTTCTACGAGCAGTACTTC. Translating it yields CASSYTGHFYEQYF. Looking up the rest from reference TRBV13 and TRBJ2-7 gives the full variable domain: AAGVIQSPRHLIKEKRETATLKCYPIPRHDTVYWYQQGPGQDPQFLISFYEKMQSDKGSIPDRFSAQQFSDYHSELNMSSLELGDSALYFCASSYTGHFYEQYFGPGTRLTVT.

This clone came up once. The chain carries TRBV19 and TRBJ2-5, with 11 bases that match TRBD2. CDR3 length: 15 residues. J was trimmed by 4 bases and V by 3 bases; bases with no gene match: 4. CDR1 is LNHDA and CDR2 is SQIVND in the germline V gene (reference sequence). CDR3 DNA sequence: TGTGCCAGTAGTATCGTTAGCGGGAGGGTAGAGACCCAGTACTTC. Translation: CASSIVSGRVETQYF.

J is TRBJ1-5 and V is TRBV9; D unresolved. V lost 5 bases, J lost 0 bases, and 12 bases lay in between. Germline CDR1 is SGDLS and CDR2 is YYNGEE. The CDR3 consists of 15 residues. The CDR3 sequence is CASREGGDSNQPQHF. CDR3 nucleotides: TGTGCCAGCAGAGAGGGTGGGGATAGCAATCAGCCCCAGCATTTT.

The genes are TRBV5-1 and TRBJ1-1; a possible D gene is TRBD1 (5 bases). Germline CDR1 reads SGHRS; CDR2 reads YFSETQ. The CDR3 runs 13 residues. V lost 3 bases and J 3 bases, leaving 9 bases between the germline ends. CDR3 region: CASSWGSDTEAFF. The CDR3 DNA reads TGCGCCAGCAGCTGGGGGTCGGACACTGAAGCTTTCTTT.

This chain joins TRBV28 and TRBJ2-2; D is unresolved. Germline CDR1 MDHEN, CDR2 SYDVKM. The CDR3 is 12 amino acids. Trimming stripped 4 bases from V and 7 bases from J, with 7 bases between. As DNA, the CDR3 is TGTGCCAGCAGTTCAGGCGTCGGGGAGCTGTTTTTT. It specifies CASSSGVGELFF.

The genes are TRBV6-5 and TRBJ2-1; D may be TRBD2 (5 bases). Germline values: CDR1 MNHEY, CDR2 SVGAGI. The CDR3 has 12 residues. Trimming shortened V by 4 bases and J by 9 bases, and 10 bases separated the two germline ends. The DNA of the CDR3 is TGTGCCAGCAGTTGGCCCCGGGGTGAGCAGTTCTTC. Its translation is CASSWPRGEQFF.

This chain links TRBV2 with TRBJ1-5; the D gene is possibly TRBD1 (6 bases). CDR1 is SNHLY, CDR2 FYNNEI, per germline. The CDR3 is 15 residues long. The V and J ends lost 4 bases and 1 base respectively, with 11 bases between them. The CDR3 protein is CASSGGAGSNQPQHF. The CDR3 DNA sequence: TGTGCCAGCAGTGGGGGGGCAGGGAGCAATCAGCCCCAGCATTTT.

This chain connects TRBV5-1 to TRBJ1-5, with 7 bases that match TRBD1. The CDR3 runs to 15 residues. Trimming cost V 5 bases and J 0 bases; bases outside gene matches: 5. CDR1 SGHRS and CDR2 YFSETQ come from the germline V gene. Written as DNA, the CDR3 is TGCGCCAGCAGATCAACAGGGGATAGCAATCAGCCCCAGCATTTT. Its translation: CASRSTGDSNQPQHF.

The CDR3 region has the DNA TGTGCCACCAGTGACCCCCGGGACCCTTTCAATGAGCAGTTCTTC. As protein: CATSDPRDPFNEQFF. This rearrangement joins TRBV24-1 to TRBJ2-1; D tentatively reads TRBD1 or TRBD2 (5 bases each). Germline assignment: CDR1 KGHDR and CDR2 SFDVKD. The CDR3 runs to 15 residues. V was shortened by 4 bases and J by 6 bases, with 15 bases between the two germline ends.

Points on this clone: This CDR3 is also generated by other DNA sequences in the sample. This chain connects TRBV7-6 to TRBJ2-7, with D uncertain. CDR3 length equals 13 residues. Germline values: CDR1 SGHVS, CDR2 FNYEAQ. Trimming stripped 4 bases from V and 3 bases from J, with 10 bases between. CDR3 protein: CASSSGPNYEQYF. CDR3 nucleotides: TGTGCCAGCAGCTCCGGGCCAAACTACGAGCAGTACTTC.

This chain connects TRBV18 to TRBJ1-1, with a weak D call TRBD1 (6 bases). The CDR3 runs 16 residues. Germline V gives CDR1 KGHSH, CDR2 LQKENI. Between the trimmed V and J ends, which lost 0 bases and 3 bases, there was a span of 14 bases. This chain's CDR3 is CASSPPMSRGHTEAFF. The CDR3 bases are TGTGCCAGCTCACCACCGATGTCCAGGGGACACACTGAAGCTTTCTTT.

V is TRBV11-1 and J is TRBJ1-1; D call uncertain. Germline CDR1 SGHAT, CDR2 FQDESV (reference sequence). V was cut by 2 bases and J by 4 bases, with 11 bases left in between. CDR3 length: 14 residues. The CDR3 DNA reads as TGTGCCAGCAGCTTATCGCTGGGGAGCACTGAAGCTTTCTTT. Amino acid sequence: CASSLSLGSTEAFF.

The CDR3 loop reads CASSPGWGSYEQYF. The DNA of the CDR3 is TGTGCCAGCAGCCCGGGCTGGGGCTCCTACGAGCAGTACTTC. The chain joins TRBV11-2 to TRBJ2-7, with D uncertain. Germline loops: CDR1 SGHAT, CDR2 FQNNGV. The CDR3 runs 14 residues. V was shortened by 5 bases and J by 0 bases, with 11 bases between the two germline ends.

The chain has TRBV28 and TRBJ1-1, with 8 bases aligning to TRBD1. Germline CDR1 MDHEN, CDR2 SYDVKM. The trim removed 10 bases at V and 3 bases at J, leaving 4 bases unmatched. This CDR3 contains 12 residues. The CDR3 loop is CATQGAYTEAFF. In nucleotides, the CDR3 is TGTGCCACTCAGGGGGCGTACACTGAAGCTTTCTTT.

This chain links TRBV5-1 with TRBJ2-7, with D possibly being TRBD2 (7 bases). CDR3 length: 12 amino acids. Between the trimmed V and J ends, which lost 4 bases and 6 bases, there was a span of 11 bases. Per germline, CDR1 SGHRS and CDR2 YFSETQ. This CDR3 reads CASSAGAGEQYF. In nucleotides, the CDR3 is TGCGCCAGCAGCGCGGGGGCTGGCGAGCAGTACTTC.